Listed below are T cell receptor beta chains from one sample, sequenced in a study of blood T cell repertoires in COVID-19. The method was immunoSEQ multiplex PCR; TCRdb's version includes in-frame clones alone and lacks a portion of them. The sample shows 95,000 or so clones, roughly 76% of them seen only once. The sequencing sample was made of peripheral blood. The origin of the receptors is an elderly man with COVID-19, enrolled during active disease. Both conserved end residues are part of each CDR3. The order of the fields is clone size, V gene, D gene, J gene, CDR3 DNA, CDR3 protein. A D gene is named only where the DNA matches it firmly. A row's size may be missing; if present it is once, few, many or a size class.

>NA|TRBV5-6|NA|TRBJ1-3
TGTGCCAGCAGCTTGAGGGGTTCCCCCTCTGGAAACACCATATATTTT
CASSLRGSPSGNTIYF
>NA|TRBV5-1|NA|TRBJ1-4
TGCGCCAGCAGCACAGGGACAACTAATGAAAAACTGTTTTTT
CASSTGTTNEKLFF
>NA|TRBV28|TRBD1|TRBJ1-2
TGTGCCAGCAGACGACAGGGGGCGGGTGGCTACACCTTC
CASRRQGAGGYTF
>NA|TRBV27|TRBD2|TRBJ2-1
TGTGCCAGCAGCAATGATCTAGCGGCATCCTACAATGAGCAGTTCTTC
CASSNDLAASYNEQFF
>NA|TRBV30|NA|TRBJ2-2
TGTACCTGGGAGGCTAATACCGGGACTTACACCGGGGAGCTGTTTTTT
CTWEANTGTYTGELFF
>NA|TRBV30|NA|TRBJ1-6
TGTGCCTGGAGTGCAGGGATCAATTCACCCCTCCACTTT
CAWSAGINSPLHF
>few|TRBV18|TRBD1|TRBJ1-1
TGTGCCAGCTCACAGCAGGGGGCCGGCACTGAAGCTTTCTTT
CASSQQGAGTEAFF
>NA|TRBV6-5|TRBD2|TRBJ2-3
TGTGCCAGCAGTTTTAGCGGGGGGGGCACAGATACGCAGTATTTT
CASSFSGGGTDTQYF
>NA|TRBV6-5|TRBD1|TRBJ1-2
TGTGCCAGCAGCCTGACAGGGGGTTACGGCTACACCTTC
CASSLTGGYGYTF
>NA|TRBV19|NA|TRBJ1-3
TGTGCTTCAGAGCGAGGCAGCTCTGGAAACACCATATATTTT
CASERGSSGNTIYF
>NA|TRBV7-9|TRBD1|TRBJ1-4
TGTGCCAGCAGCTCGGGACAGTCTAATGAAAAACTGTTTTTT
CASSSGQSNEKLFF
>NA|TRBV10-3|TRBD2|TRBJ2-1
TGTGCCATCAGGCTAGCGGGAGGGCCGATCTTC
CAIRLAGGPIF
>NA|TRBV27|NA|TRBJ2-1
TGTGCCAGCAGTGCCCCCGAGAGTAATGAGCAGTTCTTC
CASSAPESNEQFF
>NA|TRBV19|NA|TRBJ1-1
TGTGCCAGTAGTATAGGGTCGGCTGAAGCTTTCTTT
CASSIGSAEAFF